This T cell receptor beta chain was retrieved from a study of T cell clonotyping in hematopoietic cell transplantation. Study-wide findings and caveats: Recipient TCR diversity dropped after transplant; expanded clonotypes rose from day 30 to 180. CD4 and CD8 repertoire contributions could not be separated without sorting. At the given depth, recipient repertoires were over 97% de novo clonotypes.

Blood collection times were about day -28 and days 30, 100, 180 posttransplant. There are a few counts of this clone. The antigen remains undetermined. Germline loops: CDR1 LGHNA, CDR2 YSLEER. Trimming left V 1 base short and J 8 bases short, with 14 bases between. There are 14 residues in the CDR3. Sequencing was performed with immunoSEQ multiplex PCR; in TCRdb, only in-frame clones are kept and a portion is missing. This table has approximately 11,000 clones, 40% to 50% appearing once. Sequences were derived from PBMCs, sampled 30 days after allogeneic stem cell transplant. The chain is built from TRBV4-3 and TRBJ2-5; perhaps TRBD2 as D (6 bases). The receptor was derived from a male patient aged 50 or older who had an allogeneic stem cell transplant from an unrelated donor, so the T cells may come from the graft donor. Some clones in this sample may be carry-over from other donors' samples. The DNA of the CDR3 is TGCGCCAGCAGCCAAGTGGGGGGACCGAACACCCAGTACTTC. Encoded protein: CASSQVGGPNTQYF.